A single sample is the source of the 2 T cell receptor beta chains below, sequenced in a study of blood T cell repertoires in COVID-19. Profiled with immunoSEQ multiplex PCR; TCRdb holds only in-frame clones, not every one. The sample holds about 150,000 clones, roughly 80% seen once. Sequencing was performed on peripheral blood. The origin of the receptors is a man aged 55 to 70 with acute or convalescent COVID-19.

The CDR3 loop is CASSLTGATEAFF. The CDR3, as DNA: TGTGCCAGCAGTCTTACAGGGGCCACTGAAGCTTTCTTT. The chain links TRBV25-1 to TRBJ1-1, with 7 nucleotides matching TRBD1. With V trimmed by 5 bases and J by 4 bases, 4 bases remained unmatched. Germline V gene lookup returns CDR1 MGHDK and CDR2 SYGVNS. This CDR3 spans 13 amino acids.

The V gene is TRBV9, the J gene TRBJ1-2; 7 nucleotides agree with TRBD1. Trimming cost V 0 bases and J 0 bases; bases outside gene matches: 8. The CDR3 spans 17 residues. The germline CDR1 and CDR2 sequences are SGDLS and YYNGEE. CDR3 amino acids: CASSVAHTGAANYGYTF. The CDR3 bases are TGTGCCAGCAGCGTAGCGCACACAGGGGCCGCTAACTATGGCTACACCTTC.